This record covers a single T cell receptor (beta chain). Its antigen is currently unknown. Trimming left V 0 bases short and J 5 bases short, with 12 bases between. CDR1 SGHRS and CDR2 YFSETQ come from the germline V gene. The CDR3 length is 14 residues. Arm-PCR of CDR3 regions and iRepertoire HTBI primers were the basis on which TCR beta libraries were built. TCRdb reanalysed the multiplex PCR reads using MiXCR and keeps one entry per CDR3 protein. The table lists fewer than 500,000 distinct CDR3 sequences, 15% to 20% of them singletons. This entry belongs to a study of regulatory T cells in long-lasting Graves disease. The time point is: newly diagnosed GD, antithyroid drugs for less than 3 months. Extracted RNA from PBMCs served as the source of the TCR library. Study-level findings and limits: Sharing of public clonotypes was greater in persistent patients (about 2,500) than in new patients (roughly 1,000).

These data also featured in a second study, about T cells in Graves' hyperthyroidism and ophthalmopathy.

The TCR originated in a middle-aged man with Graves disease. This sequence joins TRBV5-1 and TRBJ2-7, with D possibly TRBD2 on 5 matching bases. The material was peripheral blood mononuclear cells (PBMCs), obtained at new diagnosis, from a patient treated with antithyroid drugs. CDR3 sequence reads: CASSLARGLNEQYF. The CDR3 bases are TGCGCCAGCAGCTTGGCCCGGGGTTTGAACGAGCAGTACTTC.